The sequence of this T cell receptor beta chain was determined in a study of T-cell memory formation after mild COVID-19. Study as a whole: Largely donor-specific TCR clusters were found. Study-wide results and caveats: The main location of contracting CD4+ clones was CM and EM, and that of contracting CD8+ clones was EMRA. A second wave expanding day 15 to 37 was CD4+-biased; contracting clones were balanced.

TCRdb re-analysed the 5' RACE reads in MiXCR, keeping a single row per CDR3 protein. The sample carries about 57,000 distinct CDR3 sequences, approximately 12% recorded once. The CDR3 totals 17 residues. The V end was cut by 5 bases, the J end by 4 bases, with 21 bases between. On this clonotype: Its antigen is unknown.

The sequenced sample was PBMCs or a T cell subset sorted from them (not recorded which). The chain couples TRBV12-3 or TRBV12-4 to TRBJ1-5; possible D gene TRBD1, 5 bases. This sequence was found in a man between 18 and 35 years old who had mild COVID-19 (a few samples of this study predate the infection). Cell type and time point are not known. CDR3 coding DNA: TGTGCCAGCAGTCTTCCTCAGGGTCGGGGATTGAATCAGCCCCAGCATTTT. This sequence encodes CASSLPQGRGLNQPQHF.